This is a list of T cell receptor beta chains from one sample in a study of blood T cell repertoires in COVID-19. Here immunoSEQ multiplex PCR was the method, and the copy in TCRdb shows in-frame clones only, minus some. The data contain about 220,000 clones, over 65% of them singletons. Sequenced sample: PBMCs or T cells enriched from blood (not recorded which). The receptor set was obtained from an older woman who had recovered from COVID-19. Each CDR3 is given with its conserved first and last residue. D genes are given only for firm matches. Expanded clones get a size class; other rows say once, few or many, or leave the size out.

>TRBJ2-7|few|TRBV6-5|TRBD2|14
TGTGCCAGCAGTTACCTAGCGGGAAGGTACGAGCAGTACTTC
CASSYLAGRYEQYF
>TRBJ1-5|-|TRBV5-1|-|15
TGCGCCAGCAGCTACGACAGTGATAGCAATCAGCCCCAGCATTTT
CASSYDSDSNQPQHF
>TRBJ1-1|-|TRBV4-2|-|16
TGTGCCAGCAGCCAAGAGGCCCGGCGGATGAACACTGAAGCTTTCTTT
CASSQEARRMNTEAFF
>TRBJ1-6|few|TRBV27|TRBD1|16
TGTGCCAGCAGTTTATCCCCCGGGACAGGGGTTTTCCCCCTCCACTTT
CASSLSPGTGVFPLHF
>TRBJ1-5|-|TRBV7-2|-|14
TGTGCCAGCAGCTTAGTCAGGGAACATCAGCCCCAGCATTTT
CASSLVREHQPQHF
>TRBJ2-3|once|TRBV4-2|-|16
TGTGCCAGCAGCCAAGGTCCAGCGTTAAGCACAGATACGCAGTATTTT
CASSQGPALSTDTQYF
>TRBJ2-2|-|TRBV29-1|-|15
TGCAGCGTTGAGGCGGGGAGGTCGAACACCGGGGAGCTGTTTTTT
CSVEAGRSNTGELFF
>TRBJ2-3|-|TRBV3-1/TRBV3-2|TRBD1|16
TGTGCCAGCAGCCAAGGACAGGGGGGGGGCACAGATACGCAGTATTTT
CASSQGQGGGTDTQYF
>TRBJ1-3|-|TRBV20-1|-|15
TGCAGTGCTAGTCACGGAGGACAGCCTGGAAACACCATATATTTT
CSASHGGQPGNTIYF
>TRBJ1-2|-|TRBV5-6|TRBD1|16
TGTGCCAGCAGCCCCCGGGACAGGGGATTGGACTATGGCTACACCTTC
CASSPRDRGLDYGYTF
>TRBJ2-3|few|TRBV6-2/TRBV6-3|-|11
TGTGCCAGCAGCTTCCCGGATACGCAGTATTTT
CASSFPDTQYF
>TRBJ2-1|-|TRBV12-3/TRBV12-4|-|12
TGTGCCAGCAGCCTGGTCCGGAATGAGCAGTTCTTC
CASSLVRNEQFF
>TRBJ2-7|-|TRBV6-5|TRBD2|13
TGTGCCAGCCGGGGGGGGGGCTCCTACGAGCAGTACTTC
CASRGGGSYEQYF
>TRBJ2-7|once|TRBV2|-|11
TGTGCCAGCAGTTCAGACTACGAGCAGTACTTC
CASSSDYEQYF
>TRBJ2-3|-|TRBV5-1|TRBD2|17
TGCGCCAGCAGGAAAGAAGGCGGGACTAGCCTCTCTGATACGCAGTATTTT
CASRKEGGTSLSDTQYF
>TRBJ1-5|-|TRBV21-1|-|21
TGTGCCAGCAGCAAAGGTGGGGAATACGACAGGGGATTATATGTCAATCAGCCCCAGCATTTT
CASSKGGEYDRGLYVNQPQHF
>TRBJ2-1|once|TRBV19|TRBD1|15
TGTGCCAGTAGTATAAGGGGCAGGGGGTCCGATGAGCAGTTCTTC
CASSIRGRGSDEQFF
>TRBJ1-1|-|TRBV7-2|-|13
TGTGCCAGCAGCTCCAACAGGAACACTGAAGCTTTCTTT
CASSSNRNTEAFF
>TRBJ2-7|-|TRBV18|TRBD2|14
TGTGCCAGCTCACCGACTAGCGGGGACTACGAGCAGTACTTC
CASSPTSGDYEQYF
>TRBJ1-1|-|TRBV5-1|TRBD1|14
TGCGCCAGCAGCTTGAGGACAGGGAACACTGAAGCTTTCTTT
CASSLRTGNTEAFF
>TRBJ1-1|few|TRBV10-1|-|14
TGCGCCAGCAGCCGGGCAGGAGGAACCACTGAAGCTTTCTTT
CASSRAGGTTEAFF
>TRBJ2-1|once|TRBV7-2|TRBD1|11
TGTGCCAGCAGCTCTACAGGGGTTAAGTTCTTC
CASSSTGVKFF
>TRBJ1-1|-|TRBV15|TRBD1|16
TGTGCCACCAGCAGGGGAAAGGACAGGAGGAACACTGAAGCTTTCTTT
CATSRGKDRRNTEAFF
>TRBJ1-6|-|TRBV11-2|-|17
TGTGCCAGCAGCTTAGCCAGGCTTAGAAACTATAATTCACCCCTCCACTTT
CASSLARLRNYNSPLHF
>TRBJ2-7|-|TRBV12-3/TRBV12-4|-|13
TGTGCCAGCAGTCCTCGGAGCTCCTACGAGCAGTACTTC
CASSPRSSYEQYF
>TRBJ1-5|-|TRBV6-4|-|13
TGTGCCAGCAGTGCTGGCCCGGGGCAGCCCCAGCATTTT
CASSAGPGQPQHF
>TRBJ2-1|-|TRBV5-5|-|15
TGTGCCAGCAGCCGTGACTCCGGCACCTACAATGAGCAGTTCTTC
CASSRDSGTYNEQFF